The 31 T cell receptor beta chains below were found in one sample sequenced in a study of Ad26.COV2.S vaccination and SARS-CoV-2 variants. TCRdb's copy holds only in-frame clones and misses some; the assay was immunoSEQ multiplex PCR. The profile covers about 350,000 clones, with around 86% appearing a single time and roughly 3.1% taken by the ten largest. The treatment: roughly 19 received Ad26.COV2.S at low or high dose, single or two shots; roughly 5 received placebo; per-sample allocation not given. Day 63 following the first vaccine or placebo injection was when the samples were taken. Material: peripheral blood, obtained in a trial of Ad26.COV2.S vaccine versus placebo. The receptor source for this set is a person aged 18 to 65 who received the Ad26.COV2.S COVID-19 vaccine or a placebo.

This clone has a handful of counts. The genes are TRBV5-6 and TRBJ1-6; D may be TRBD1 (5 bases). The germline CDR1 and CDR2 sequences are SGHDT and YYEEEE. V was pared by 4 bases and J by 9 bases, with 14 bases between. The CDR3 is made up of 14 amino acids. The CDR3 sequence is CASSHRQGGSPLHF. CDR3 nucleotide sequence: TGTGCCAGCAGCCATCGGCAGGGCGGTTCACCCCTCCACTTT.

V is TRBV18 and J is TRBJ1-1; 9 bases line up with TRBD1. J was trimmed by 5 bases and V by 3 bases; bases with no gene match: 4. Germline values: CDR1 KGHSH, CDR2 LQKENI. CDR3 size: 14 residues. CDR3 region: CASSPIDRGTEAFF. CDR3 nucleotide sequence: TGTGCCAGCTCACCCATTGACAGGGGGACTGAAGCTTTCTTT.

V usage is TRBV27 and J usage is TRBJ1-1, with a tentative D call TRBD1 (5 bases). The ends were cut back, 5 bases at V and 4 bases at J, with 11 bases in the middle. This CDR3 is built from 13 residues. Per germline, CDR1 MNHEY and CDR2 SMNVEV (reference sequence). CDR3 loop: CASSPSGRTEAFF. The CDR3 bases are TGTGCCAGCAGTCCGTCGGGACGCACTGAAGCTTTCTTT.

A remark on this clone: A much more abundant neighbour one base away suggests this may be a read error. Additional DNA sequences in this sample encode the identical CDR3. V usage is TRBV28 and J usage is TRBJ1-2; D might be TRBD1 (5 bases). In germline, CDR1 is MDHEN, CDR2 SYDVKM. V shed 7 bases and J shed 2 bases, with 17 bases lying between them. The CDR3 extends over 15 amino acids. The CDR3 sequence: CASTIGAGLNYGYTF. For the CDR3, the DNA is TGTGCCAGCACTATCGGGGCAGGGCTGAACTATGGCTACACCTTC.

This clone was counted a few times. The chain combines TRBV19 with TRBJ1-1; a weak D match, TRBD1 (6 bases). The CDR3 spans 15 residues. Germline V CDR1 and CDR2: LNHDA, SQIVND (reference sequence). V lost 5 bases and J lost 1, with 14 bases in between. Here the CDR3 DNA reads TGTGCCAGTAGTTTTACCGGGACATCGAACACTGAAGCTTTCTTT. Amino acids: CASSFTGTSNTEAFF.

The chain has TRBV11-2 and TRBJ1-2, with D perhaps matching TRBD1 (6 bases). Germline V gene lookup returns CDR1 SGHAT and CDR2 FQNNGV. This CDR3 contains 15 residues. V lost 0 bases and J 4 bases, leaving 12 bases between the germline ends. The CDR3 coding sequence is TGTGCCAGCAGCTTAGATACAGGGTTCTCCTATGGCTACACCTTC. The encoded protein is CASSLDTGFSYGYTF.

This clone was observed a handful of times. The CDR3, as DNA: TGTGCCAGCAGCCAAGAAGCGGGACTTACGCAGTATTTT. This sequence encodes CASSQEAGLTQYF. The chain links TRBV3-1 (or the pseudogene TRBV3-2) to TRBJ2-3, with 7 bases identical to TRBD2. Looked up from germline, CDR1 is LGHDT and CDR2 is YNNKEL (reference sequence). Trimming cost V 0 bases and J 8 bases; bases outside gene matches: 2. CDR3 length equals 13 residues.

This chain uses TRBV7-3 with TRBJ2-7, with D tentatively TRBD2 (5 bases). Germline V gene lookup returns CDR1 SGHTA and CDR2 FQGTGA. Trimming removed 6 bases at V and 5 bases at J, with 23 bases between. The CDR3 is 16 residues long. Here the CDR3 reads CASSQAGLTPTNEQYF. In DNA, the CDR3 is TGTGCCAGCAGTCAGGCAGGTTTGACGCCGACTAACGAGCAGTACTTC. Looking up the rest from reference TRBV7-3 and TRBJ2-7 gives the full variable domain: GAGVSQTPSNKVTEKGKYVELRCDPISGHTALYWYRQSLGQGPEFLIYFQGTGAADDSGLPNDRFFAVRPEGSVSTLKIQRTERGDSAVYLCASSQAGLTPTNEQYFGPGTRLTVT.

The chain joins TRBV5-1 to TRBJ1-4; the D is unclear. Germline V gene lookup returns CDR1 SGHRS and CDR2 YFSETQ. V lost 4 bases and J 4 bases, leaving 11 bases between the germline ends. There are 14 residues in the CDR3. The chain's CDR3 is CASSLQTGNEKLFF. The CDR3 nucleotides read TGCGCCAGCAGCCTCCAAACCGGTAATGAAAAACTGTTTTTT.

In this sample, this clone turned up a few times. The CDR3 is CSVQGGNQPQHF. CDR3 nucleotides: TGCAGCGTTCAGGGTGGCAATCAGCCCCAGCATTTT. The chain carries TRBV29-1 and TRBJ1-5, with a weak D call TRBD1 (5 bases). V lost 5 bases, J lost 2 bases, and 7 bases lay in between. Germline CDR1 reads SQVTM; CDR2 reads ANQGSEA. This CDR3 is 12 amino acids long.

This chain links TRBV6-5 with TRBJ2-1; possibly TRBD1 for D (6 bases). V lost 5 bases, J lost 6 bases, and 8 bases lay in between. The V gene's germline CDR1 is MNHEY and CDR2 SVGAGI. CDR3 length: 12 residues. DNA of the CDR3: TGTGCCAGCAGTCGGACAGTCAATGAGCAGTTCTTC. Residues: CASSRTVNEQFF.

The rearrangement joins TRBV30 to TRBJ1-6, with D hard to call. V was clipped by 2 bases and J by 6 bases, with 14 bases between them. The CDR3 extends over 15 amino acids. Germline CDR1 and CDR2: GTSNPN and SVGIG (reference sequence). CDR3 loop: CAWSYGGVGNSPLHF. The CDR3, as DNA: TGTGCCTGGAGTTACGGCGGGGTCGGTAATTCACCCCTCCACTTT.

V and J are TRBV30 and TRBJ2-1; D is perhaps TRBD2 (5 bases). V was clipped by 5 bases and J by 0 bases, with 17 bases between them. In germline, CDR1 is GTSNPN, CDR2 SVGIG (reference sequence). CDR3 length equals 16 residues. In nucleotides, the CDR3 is TGTGCCTGGGGAGGTCGGGCGGTGAGCTCCTACAATGAGCAGTTCTTC. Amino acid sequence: CAWGGRAVSSYNEQFF. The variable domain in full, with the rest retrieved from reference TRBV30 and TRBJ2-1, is SQTIHQWPATLVQPVGSPLSLECTVEGTSNPNLYWYRQAAGRGLQLLFYSVGIGQISSEVPQNLSASRPQDRQFILSSKKLLLSDSGFYLCAWGGRAVSSYNEQFFGPGTRLTVL.

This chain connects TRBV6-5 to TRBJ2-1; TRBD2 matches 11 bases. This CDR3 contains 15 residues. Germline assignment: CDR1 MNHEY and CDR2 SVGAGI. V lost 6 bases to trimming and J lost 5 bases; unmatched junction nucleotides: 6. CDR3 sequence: CASSALAGADNEQFF. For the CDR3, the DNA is TGTGCCAGCAGCGCACTAGCGGGGGCCGACAATGAGCAGTTCTTC.

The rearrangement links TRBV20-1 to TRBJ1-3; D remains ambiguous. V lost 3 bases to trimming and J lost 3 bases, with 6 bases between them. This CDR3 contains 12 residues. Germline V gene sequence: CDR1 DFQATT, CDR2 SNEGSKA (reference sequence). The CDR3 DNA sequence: TGCAGTGCTAGTGATGGTGGAAACACCATATATTTT. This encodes CSASDGGNTIYF.

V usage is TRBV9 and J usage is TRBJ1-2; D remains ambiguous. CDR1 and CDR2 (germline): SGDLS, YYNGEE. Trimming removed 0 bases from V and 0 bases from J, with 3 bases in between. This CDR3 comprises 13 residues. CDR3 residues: CASSVGTNYGYTF. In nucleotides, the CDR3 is TGTGCCAGCAGCGTAGGTACTAACTATGGCTACACCTTC.

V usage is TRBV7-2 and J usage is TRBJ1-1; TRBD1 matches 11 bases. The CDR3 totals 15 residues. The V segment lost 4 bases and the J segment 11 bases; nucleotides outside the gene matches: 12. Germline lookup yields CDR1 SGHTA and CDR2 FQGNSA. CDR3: CASSSSGTGGWGAFF. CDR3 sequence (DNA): TGTGCCAGCAGCTCGTCCGGGACAGGGGGATGGGGGGCTTTCTTT.

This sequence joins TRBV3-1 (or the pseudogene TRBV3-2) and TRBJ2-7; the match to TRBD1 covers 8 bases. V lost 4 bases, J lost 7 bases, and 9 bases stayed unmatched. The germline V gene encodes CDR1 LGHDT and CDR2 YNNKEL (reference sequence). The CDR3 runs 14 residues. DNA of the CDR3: TGTGCCAGCAGCCCAGGACAGGGTTTCGGGGAGCAGTACTTC. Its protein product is CASSPGQGFGEQYF.

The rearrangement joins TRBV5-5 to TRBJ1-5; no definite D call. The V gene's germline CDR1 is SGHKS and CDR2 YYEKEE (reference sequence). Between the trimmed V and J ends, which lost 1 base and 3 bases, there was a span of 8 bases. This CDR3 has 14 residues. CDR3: CASSLRGYNQPQHF. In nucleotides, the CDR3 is TGTGCCAGCAGCTTGAGAGGGTACAATCAGCCCCAGCATTTT.

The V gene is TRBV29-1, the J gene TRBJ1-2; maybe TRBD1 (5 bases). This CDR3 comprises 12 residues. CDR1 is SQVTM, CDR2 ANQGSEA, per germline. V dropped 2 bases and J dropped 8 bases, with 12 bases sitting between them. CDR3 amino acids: CSVETGARGYTF. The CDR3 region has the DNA TGCAGCGTTGAAACTGGGGCTAGAGGCTACACCTTC.

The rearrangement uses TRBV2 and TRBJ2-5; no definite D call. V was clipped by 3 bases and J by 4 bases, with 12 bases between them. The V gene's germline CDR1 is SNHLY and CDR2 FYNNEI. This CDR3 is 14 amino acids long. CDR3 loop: CASSDRTRGETQYF. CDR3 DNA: TGTGCCAGCAGTGACCGAACCCGTGGAGAGACCCAGTACTTC.

The DNA for the CDR3 is TGTGCCAGCAGCTTAGTTGGGACATACAATGAGCAGTTCTTC. Its protein product is CASSLVGTYNEQFF. The V call is TRBV11-3, the J call TRBJ2-1, with D perhaps matching TRBD1 (6 bases). With 1 base removed from V and 4 bases from J, the gap between germline ends came to 8 bases. The CDR3 runs 14 residues. The germline gives CDR1 SGHNT, CDR2 YENEEA.

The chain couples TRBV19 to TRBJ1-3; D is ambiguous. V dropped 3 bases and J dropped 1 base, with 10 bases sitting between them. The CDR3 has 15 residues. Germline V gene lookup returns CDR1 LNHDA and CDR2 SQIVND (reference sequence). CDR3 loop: CASSIPGLSGNTIYF. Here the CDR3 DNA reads TGTGCCAGTAGTATCCCGGGATTGTCTGGAAACACCATATATTTT. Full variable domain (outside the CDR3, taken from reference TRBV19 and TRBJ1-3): DGGITQSPKYLFRKEGQNVTLSCEQNLNHDAMYWYRQDPGQGLRLIYYSQIVNDFQKGDIAEGYSVSREKKESFPLTVTSAQKNPTAFYLCASSIPGLSGNTIYFGEGSWLTVV.

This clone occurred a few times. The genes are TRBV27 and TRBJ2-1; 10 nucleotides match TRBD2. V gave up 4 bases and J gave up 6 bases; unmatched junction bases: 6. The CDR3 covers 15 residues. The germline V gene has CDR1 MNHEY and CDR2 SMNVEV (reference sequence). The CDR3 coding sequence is TGTGCCAGCAGTTCCGGGGCTAGCGGGGGCAATGAGCAGTTCTTC. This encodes CASSSGASGGNEQFF.

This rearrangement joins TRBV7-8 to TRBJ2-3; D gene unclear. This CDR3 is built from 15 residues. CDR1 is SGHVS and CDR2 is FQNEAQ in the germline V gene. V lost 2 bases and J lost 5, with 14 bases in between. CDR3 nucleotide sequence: TGTGCCAGCAGCTTAATTGGATCCGTGGTAGATACGCAGTATTTT. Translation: CASSLIGSVVDTQYF.

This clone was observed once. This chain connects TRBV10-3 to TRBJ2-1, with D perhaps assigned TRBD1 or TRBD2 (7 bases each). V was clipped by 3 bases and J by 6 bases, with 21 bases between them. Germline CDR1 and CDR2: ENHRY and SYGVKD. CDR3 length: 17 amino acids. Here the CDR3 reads CAISDIGEGAIGNEQFF. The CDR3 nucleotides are TGTGCCATCAGTGATATCGGGGAGGGGGCTATCGGCAATGAGCAGTTCTTC.

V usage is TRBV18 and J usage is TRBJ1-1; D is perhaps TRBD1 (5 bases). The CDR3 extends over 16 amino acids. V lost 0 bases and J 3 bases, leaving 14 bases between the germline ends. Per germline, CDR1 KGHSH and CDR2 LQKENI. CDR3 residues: CASSPPLQGPDTEAFF. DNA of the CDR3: TGTGCCAGCTCACCACCTTTGCAGGGCCCTGACACTGAAGCTTTCTTT.

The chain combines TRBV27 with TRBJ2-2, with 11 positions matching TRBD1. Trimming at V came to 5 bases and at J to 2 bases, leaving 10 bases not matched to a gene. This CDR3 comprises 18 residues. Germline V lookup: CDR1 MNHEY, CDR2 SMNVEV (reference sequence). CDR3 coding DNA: TGTGCCAGCAGTCAGATGAGCGGACAGGGGGCAAACACCGGGGAGCTGTTTTTT. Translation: CASSQMSGQGANTGELFF.

The CDR3 DNA sequence: TGTGCCAGCAGCTTAGGACAAGAGACCCAGTACTTC. This translates into CASSLGQETQYF. This rearrangement joins TRBV7-9 to TRBJ2-5; D is undetermined. V lost 1 base to trimming and J lost 2 bases, with 2 bases between them. The germline gives CDR1 SEHNR, CDR2 FQNEAQ (reference sequence). The CDR3 is made up of 12 amino acids.

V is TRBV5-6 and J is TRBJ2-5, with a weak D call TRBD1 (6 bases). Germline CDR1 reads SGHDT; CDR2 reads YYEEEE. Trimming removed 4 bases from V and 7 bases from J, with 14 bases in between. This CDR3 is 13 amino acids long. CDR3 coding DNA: TGTGCCAGCAGCATAACAGGGTCGGGGACCCAGTACTTC. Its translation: CASSITGSGTQYF. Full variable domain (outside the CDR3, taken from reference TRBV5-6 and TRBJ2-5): DAGVTQSPTHLIKTRGQQVTLRCSPKSGHDTVSWYQQALGQGPQFIFQYYEEEERQRGNFPDRFSGHQFPNYSSELNVNALLLGDSALYLCASSITGSGTQYFGPGTRLLVL.

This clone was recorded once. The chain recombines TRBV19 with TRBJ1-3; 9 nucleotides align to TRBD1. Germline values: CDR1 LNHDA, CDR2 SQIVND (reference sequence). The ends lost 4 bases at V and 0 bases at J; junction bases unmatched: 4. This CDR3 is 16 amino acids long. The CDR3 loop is CASSTQQGASGNTIYF. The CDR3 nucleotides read TGTGCCAGTAGTACCCAACAGGGGGCCTCTGGAAACACCATATATTTT.